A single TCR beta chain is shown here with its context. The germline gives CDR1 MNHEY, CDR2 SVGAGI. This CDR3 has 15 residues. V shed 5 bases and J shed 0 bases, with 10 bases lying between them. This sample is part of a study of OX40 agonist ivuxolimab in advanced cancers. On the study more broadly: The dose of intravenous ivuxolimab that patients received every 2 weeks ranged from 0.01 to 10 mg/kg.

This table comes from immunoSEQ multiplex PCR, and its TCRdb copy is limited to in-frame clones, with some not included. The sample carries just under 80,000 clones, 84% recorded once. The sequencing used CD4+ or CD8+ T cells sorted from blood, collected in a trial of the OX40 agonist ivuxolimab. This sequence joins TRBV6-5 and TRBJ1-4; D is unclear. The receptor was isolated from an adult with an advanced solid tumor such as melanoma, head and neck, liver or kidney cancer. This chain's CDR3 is CASSTRQTTNEKLFF. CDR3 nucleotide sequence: TGTGCCAGCAGTACCCGGCAGACAACTAATGAAAAACTGTTTTTT.